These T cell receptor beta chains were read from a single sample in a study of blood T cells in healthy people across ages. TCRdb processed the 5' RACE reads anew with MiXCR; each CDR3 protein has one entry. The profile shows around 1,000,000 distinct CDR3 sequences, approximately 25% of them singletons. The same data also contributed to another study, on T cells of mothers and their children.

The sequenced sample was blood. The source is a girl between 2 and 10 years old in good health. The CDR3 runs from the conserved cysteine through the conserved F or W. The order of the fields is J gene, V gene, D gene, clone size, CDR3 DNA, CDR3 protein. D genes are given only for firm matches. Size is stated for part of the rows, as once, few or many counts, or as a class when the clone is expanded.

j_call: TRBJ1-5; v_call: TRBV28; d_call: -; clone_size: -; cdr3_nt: TGTGCAGTTTGCCGGGGGGGGCGGAATCAGCCCCAGCATTTT; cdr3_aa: CAVCRGGRNQPQHF
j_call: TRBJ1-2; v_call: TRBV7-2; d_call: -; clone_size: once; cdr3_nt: TGTGCCAGCAGCTTAAGGTTCGGCAGTCACTATGGCTACACCTTC; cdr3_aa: CASSLRFGSHYGYTF
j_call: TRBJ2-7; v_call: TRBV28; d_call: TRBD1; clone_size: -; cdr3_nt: TGTGCCAGCAGTTTGGGCCCCGACAGGGGGCCTCGCGAGCAGTACTTC; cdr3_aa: CASSLGPDRGPREQYF
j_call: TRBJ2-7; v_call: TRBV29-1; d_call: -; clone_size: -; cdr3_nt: TGCAGCGTTGTCCAGGAGGGCACTCCCTTCTACGAGCAGTACTTC; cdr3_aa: CSVVQEGTPFYEQYF
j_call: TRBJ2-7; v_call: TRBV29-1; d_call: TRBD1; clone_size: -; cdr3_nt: TGCAGCGTTGAGAGGACAGGGGCAAGGGAGCAGTACTTC; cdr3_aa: CSVERTGAREQYF
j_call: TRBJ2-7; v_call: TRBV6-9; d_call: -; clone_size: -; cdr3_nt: TGTGCCAGCTCCTCCCGGGCCCTAGGCTACGAGCAGTACTTC; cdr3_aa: CASSSRALGYEQYF
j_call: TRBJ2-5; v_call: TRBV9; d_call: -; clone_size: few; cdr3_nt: TGTGCCAGCAGCGTAGGGACTAAAAGCCGAGAGACCCAGTACTTC; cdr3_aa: CASSVGTKSRETQYF
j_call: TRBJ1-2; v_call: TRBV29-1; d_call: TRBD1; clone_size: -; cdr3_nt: TGCAGCGTTGGCCGGGACAGGGACTATGGCTACACCTTC; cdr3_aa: CSVGRDRDYGYTF
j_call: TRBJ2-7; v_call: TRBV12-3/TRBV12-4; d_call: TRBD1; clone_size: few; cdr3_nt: TGTGCCATCCTGAGTGGGACAGTCCAGTACTTC; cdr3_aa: CAILSGTVQYF
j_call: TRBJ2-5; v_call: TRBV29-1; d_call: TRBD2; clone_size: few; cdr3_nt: TGCAGCGTTGAAGGACTAGCGGCGGAGACCCAGTACTTC; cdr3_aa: CSVEGLAAETQYF
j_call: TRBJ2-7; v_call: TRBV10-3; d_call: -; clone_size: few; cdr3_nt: TGTGCCATCGCGCCGGGGGAACTCTACGAGCAGTACTTC; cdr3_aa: CAIAPGELYEQYF
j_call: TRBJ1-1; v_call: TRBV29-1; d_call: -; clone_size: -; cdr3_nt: TGCAGCGCAGGAGGGGAGGGGGTGAACACTGAAGCTTTCTTT; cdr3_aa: CSAGGEGVNTEAFF
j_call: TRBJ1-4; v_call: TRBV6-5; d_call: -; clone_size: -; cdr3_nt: TGTGCCAGCAGTTACCGGTCCCGACGGCAGGGAACTGAAAAACTGTTTTTT; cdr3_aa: CASSYRSRRQGTEKLFF
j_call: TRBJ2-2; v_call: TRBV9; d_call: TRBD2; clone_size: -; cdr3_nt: TGTGCCAGCGGCCGACCTCCGGGACTACCTTTGGACACCGGGGAGCTGTTTTTT; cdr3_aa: CASGRPPGLPLDTGELFF
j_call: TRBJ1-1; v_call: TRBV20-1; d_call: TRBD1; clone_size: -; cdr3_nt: TGCAGTGCTAGTGAACAGGGGGCTTCAAACACTGAAGCTTTCTTT; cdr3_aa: CSASEQGASNTEAFF
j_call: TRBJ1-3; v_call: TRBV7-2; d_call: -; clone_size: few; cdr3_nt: TGTGCCAGCAGCCTTACCGTTGGAAACACCATATATTTT; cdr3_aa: CASSLTVGNTIYF
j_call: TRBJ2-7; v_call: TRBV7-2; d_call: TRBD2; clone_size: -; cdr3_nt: TGTGCCAGCAGCCTCCGCCCCGGGACTAGTTCGAATGAGCAGTACTTC; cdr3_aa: CASSLRPGTSSNEQYF
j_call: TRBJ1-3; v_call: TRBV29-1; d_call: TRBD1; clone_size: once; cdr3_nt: TGCAGCGCTTCCGGGACAGGGGCAAACACCATATATTTT; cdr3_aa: CSASGTGANTIYF
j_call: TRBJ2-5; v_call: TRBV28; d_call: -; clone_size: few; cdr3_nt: TGTGCCAGCAGTTTAGCGAAAGCAAAAGAGACCCAGTACTTC; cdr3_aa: CASSLAKAKETQYF
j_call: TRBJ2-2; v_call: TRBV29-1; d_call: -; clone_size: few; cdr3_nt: TGCAGCGTTGAAGACTATACCGGGGAGCTGTTTTTT; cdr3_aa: CSVEDYTGELFF
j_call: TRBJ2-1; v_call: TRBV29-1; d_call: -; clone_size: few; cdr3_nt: TGCAGCGTTTTCGGCTCAAGCGGACAAGTTTTCAATGAGCAGTTCTTC; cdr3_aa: CSVFGSSGQVFNEQFF
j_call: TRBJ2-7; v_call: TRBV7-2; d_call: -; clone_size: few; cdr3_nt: TGTGCCAGCAGCTTCGCGACAGGACCTTCCCACGAGCAGTACTTC; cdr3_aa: CASSFATGPSHEQYF
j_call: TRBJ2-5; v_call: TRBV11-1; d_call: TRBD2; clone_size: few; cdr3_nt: TGTGCCAGCAGCGGCACGGGGGGGCCCAGCCAGGAGACCCAGTACTTC; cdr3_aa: CASSGTGGPSQETQYF
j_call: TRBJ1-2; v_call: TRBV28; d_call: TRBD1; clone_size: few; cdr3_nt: TGCGCCAGCAGTTTGGGAGACAGGGGTGGCTACACCTTC; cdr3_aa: CASSLGDRGGYTF
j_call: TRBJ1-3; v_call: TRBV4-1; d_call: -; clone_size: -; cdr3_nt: TGCGCCAGCAGCCAAGGGAACACCATATATTTT; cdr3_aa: CASSQGNTIYF
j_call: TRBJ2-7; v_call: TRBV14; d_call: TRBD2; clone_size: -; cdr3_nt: TGTGCCAGCAGCCCCTGGACTAGCGGGATCTCCGAGCAGTACTTC; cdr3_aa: CASSPWTSGISEQYF
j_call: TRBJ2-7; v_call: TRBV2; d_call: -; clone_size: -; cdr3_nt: TGTGCCAGCCTTCCCTTCAAAGGGGGGGCTAACGAGCAGTACTTC; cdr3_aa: CASLPFKGGANEQYF
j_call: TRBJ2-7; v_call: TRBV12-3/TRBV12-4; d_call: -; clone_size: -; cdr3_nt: TGTGCCAGCAGTTTCTCGGCCGGACTCACAGAAATCGAGCAGTACTTC; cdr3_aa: CASSFSAGLTEIEQYF
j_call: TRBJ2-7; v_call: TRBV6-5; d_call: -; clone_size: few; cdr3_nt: TGTGCCAGCAGGCCGGGGACCAAATACGAGCAGTACTTC; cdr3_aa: CASRPGTKYEQYF
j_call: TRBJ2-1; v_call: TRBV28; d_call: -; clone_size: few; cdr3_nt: TGTGCCAGCAGTTTCAGTCCAGGCCACAATGAGCAGTTCTTC; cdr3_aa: CASSFSPGHNEQFF
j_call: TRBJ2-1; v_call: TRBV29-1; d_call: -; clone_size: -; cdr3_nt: TGCAGCGTCCGGGGAAACTCCTACAATGAGCAGTTCTTC; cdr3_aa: CSVRGNSYNEQFF
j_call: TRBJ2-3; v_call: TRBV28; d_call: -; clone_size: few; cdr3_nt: TGTGCCAGCAGTTTATCGGACTTCACAGATACGCAGTATTTT; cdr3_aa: CASSLSDFTDTQYF
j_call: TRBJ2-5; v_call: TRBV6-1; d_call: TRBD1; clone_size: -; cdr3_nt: TGTGCCAGCAGTGCATGGGACAGAGGCCAAGAGACCCAGTACTTC; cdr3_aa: CASSAWDRGQETQYF
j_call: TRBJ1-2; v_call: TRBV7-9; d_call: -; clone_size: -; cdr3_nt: TGTGCCAGCAGCCCGGGACCCATTGGCTACACCTTC; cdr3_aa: CASSPGPIGYTF
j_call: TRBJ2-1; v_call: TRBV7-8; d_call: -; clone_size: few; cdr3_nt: TGTGCCAGCAGCTTAAGAAGTCTAGGCGAGGGGGGAGAGCAGTTCTTC; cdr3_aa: CASSLRSLGEGGEQFF
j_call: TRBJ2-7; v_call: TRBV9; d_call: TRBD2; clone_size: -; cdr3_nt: TGTGCCAGCAGCGTCGGGGCCCCGACTAGCGCCTTCTCCTACGAGCAGTACTTC; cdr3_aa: CASSVGAPTSAFSYEQYF
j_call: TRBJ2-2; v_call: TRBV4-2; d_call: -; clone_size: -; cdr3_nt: TGTGCCAGGAGCCAAGTGCGTGAAGGGGAGCTGTTTTTT; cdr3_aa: CARSQVREGELFF
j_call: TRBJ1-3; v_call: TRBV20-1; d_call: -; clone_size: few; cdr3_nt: TGCAGTGCTTCTAGTAACACCATATATTTT; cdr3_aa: CSASSNTIYF
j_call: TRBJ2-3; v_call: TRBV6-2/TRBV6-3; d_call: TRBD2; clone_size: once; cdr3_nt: TGTGCCAGCAGCCGTCCAGTAGCGGGGAGGGCAGATACGCAGTATTTT; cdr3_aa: CASSRPVAGRADTQYF
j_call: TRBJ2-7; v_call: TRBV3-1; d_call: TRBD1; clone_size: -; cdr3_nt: TGTGCCAGCAGCCAGAGTTCGGGACAGGGGGCTTACGAGCAGTACTTC; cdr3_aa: CASSQSSGQGAYEQYF
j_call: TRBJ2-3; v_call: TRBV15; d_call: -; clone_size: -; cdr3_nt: TGTGCCACCAACCCCCGGGACTCAGGAGCACCAGATACGCAGTATTTT; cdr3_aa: CATNPRDSGAPDTQYF
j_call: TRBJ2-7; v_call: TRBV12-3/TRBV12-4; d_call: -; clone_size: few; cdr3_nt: TGTGCCAGCACCCGAGGGGGCGGGGGGACTTACGAGCAGTACTTC; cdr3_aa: CASTRGGGGTYEQYF
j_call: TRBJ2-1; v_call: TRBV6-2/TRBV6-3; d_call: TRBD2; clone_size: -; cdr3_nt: TGTGCCAGCAGTTTTCGGGCTAGCGGGAGAGTTGGTGAGCAGTTCTTC; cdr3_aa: CASSFRASGRVGEQFF
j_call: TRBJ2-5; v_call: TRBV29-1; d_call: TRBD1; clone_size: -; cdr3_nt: TGCAGCGTTGAGATTAGGGACAGGCAAGAGACCCAGTACTTC; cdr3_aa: CSVEIRDRQETQYF
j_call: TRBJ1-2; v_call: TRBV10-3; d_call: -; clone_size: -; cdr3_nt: TGTGCCATCAAAGACAGGAACGACTATGGCTACACCTTC; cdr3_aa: CAIKDRNDYGYTF
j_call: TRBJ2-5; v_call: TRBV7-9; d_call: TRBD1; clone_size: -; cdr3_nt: TGTGCCAGCAGCTTCGGCCCGGACAGGGACCAAGAGACCCAGTACTTC; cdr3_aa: CASSFGPDRDQETQYF
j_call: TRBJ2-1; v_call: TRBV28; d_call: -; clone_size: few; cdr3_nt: TGTGCCAGCAGCCCCTCGAATGGGCAGTTCTTC; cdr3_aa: CASSPSNGQFF
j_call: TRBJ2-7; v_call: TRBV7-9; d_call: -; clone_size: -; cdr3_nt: TGTGCCAGCAGCCTTATCAGGGAGTACGAGCAGTACTTC; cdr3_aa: CASSLIREYEQYF